These 30 T cell receptor beta chains were sequenced from one sample in a study of shared clonotypes between healthy human individuals. TCRdb keeps only in-frame clones here, not all; method: immunoSEQ multiplex PCR. The sample shows about 820,000 clones, about 92% of them seen only once. Positively selected for CCR7, the CD45RO-negative cells used as naive CD8 cells excluded terminally differentiated effector memory CD45RA+ cells. The sample consisted of naive CD8+ T cells sorted from blood. The receptor set was obtained from a man younger than 40 in good health.

This clone was found once. The CDR3 spells CASRTESSYEQYF. CDR3 DNA: TGTGCCAGTAGGACAGAGAGCTCCTACGAGCAGTACTTC. The chain links TRBV19 to TRBJ2-7, with D perhaps matching TRBD1 (5 bases). The length of the CDR3 is 13 residues. Trimming took off 6 bases at V and 0 bases at J, with 9 bases between the two ends. Germline V gives CDR1 LNHDA, CDR2 SQIVND (reference sequence).

The chain has TRBV6-5 and TRBJ1-2; D is ambiguous. Germline V CDR1 and CDR2: MNHEY, SVGAGI. This CDR3 region has 13 residues. V dropped 2 bases and J dropped 8 bases, with 12 bases sitting between them. CDR3 DNA: TGTGCCAGCAGTTACGCGGCAACCCGGGGCTACACCTTC. It yields the protein CASSYAATRGYTF.

The V and J genes are TRBV27 and TRBJ2-1, with 9 nucleotides matching TRBD2. Germline CDR1 MNHEY, CDR2 SMNVEV (reference sequence). The CDR3 contains 15 residues. V lost 6 bases and J lost 2; bases outside the gene matches: 5. The CDR3 region is CASSIAGEPYNEQFF. Here the CDR3 DNA reads TGTGCCAGCAGCATAGCGGGAGAGCCCTACAATGAGCAGTTCTTC.

As regards this clone: The junction does not match germline at one end; this may be a read error. The chain combines TRBV11-2 with TRBJ2-7, with 10 bases fitting TRBD1. Germline V lookup: CDR1 SGHAT, CDR2 FQNNGV. This CDR3 has 16 residues. The CDR3 coding sequence is TGCGCCAGCAGCCAAGCCGGGACAGGGGAGGCCTACGAGCAGTACTTC. Translated, it gives CASSQAGTGEAYEQYF.

This chain's CDR3 is CASSLAWGYEQYF. The CDR3 coding sequence is TGCGCCAGCAGCTTGGCCTGGGGGTACGAGCAGTACTTC. V usage is TRBV5-1 and J usage is TRBJ2-7; D is possibly TRBD1 or TRBD2 (5 bases each). Trimming left V 0 bases short and J 4 bases short, with 8 bases between. CDR3 length: 13 amino acids. From germline, CDR1 is SGHRS and CDR2 YFSETQ.

The V gene is TRBV7-9, the J gene TRBJ2-2; TRBD1 aligns across 8 bases. The CDR3 length is 14 residues. V lost 3 bases and J lost 4; bases outside the gene matches: 1. Germline V gene sequence: CDR1 SEHNR, CDR2 FQNEAQ (reference sequence). CDR3 protein: CASSFTGGTGELFF. CDR3 bases: TGTGCCAGCAGCTTTACAGGGGGCACCGGGGAGCTGTTTTTT.

This chain connects TRBV7-9 to TRBJ2-1, with 9 bases matching TRBD2. Germline V lookup: CDR1 SEHNR, CDR2 FQNEAQ (reference sequence). CDR3 size: 14 residues. J lost 8 bases, V lost 2 bases, and 4 bases had no gene match. This chain's CDR3 is CASSLILAGYEQFF. CDR3 coding DNA: TGTGCCAGCAGCTTAATACTAGCGGGCTATGAGCAGTTCTTC.

J is TRBJ2-1 and V is TRBV7-9, with TRBD2 as a possible D gene (6 bases). CDR3 length equals 15 residues. Germline values: CDR1 SEHNR, CDR2 FQNEAQ (reference sequence). Trimming stripped 4 bases from V and 8 bases from J, with 18 bases between. CDR3 residues: CASSSPGLGKDEQFF. CDR3 DNA sequence: TGTGCCAGCAGCTCACCGGGACTGGGGAAGGATGAGCAGTTCTTC.

The chain has TRBV4-2 and TRBJ2-3; 9 nucleotides align to TRBD2. CDR1 and CDR2 (germline): LGHNA, YNFKEQ. The J segment lost 2 bases and the V segment lost 0 bases, leaving 6 bases of the junction unmatched. CDR3 length equals 17 residues. In DNA form, the CDR3 reads TGTGCCAGCAGCCAAGAAGTTAGCGGGAGTATCACAGATACGCAGTATTTT. Translated: CASSQEVSGSITDTQYF.

This clone appeared once. This chain uses TRBV27 with TRBJ1-4; TRBD1 is a possible D gene (5 bases). CDR1 and CDR2 from the germline V gene are MNHEY and SMNVEV (reference sequence). V lost 5 bases and J 5 bases, leaving 15 bases between the germline ends. This CDR3 is built from 15 residues. The CDR3 DNA follows: TGTGCCAGCAGTCACAAAGGGGCGCTGAATGAAAAACTGTTTTTT. It translates to CASSHKGALNEKLFF.

The rearrangement joins TRBV2 to TRBJ2-2; D remains unclear. The CDR3 has 14 amino acids. Looked up from germline, CDR1 is SNHLY and CDR2 is FYNNEI. Trimming left V 2 bases short and J 5 bases short, with 9 bases between. The CDR3 here is CASSEKGWTGELFF. Here the CDR3 DNA reads TGTGCCAGCAGTGAAAAGGGATGGACCGGGGAGCTGTTTTTT.

The rearrangement uses TRBV29-1 and TRBJ2-7; 8 nucleotides agree with TRBD2. J was trimmed by 1 base and V by 3 bases; bases with no gene match: 5. Germline V gene lookup returns CDR1 SQVTM and CDR2 ANQGSEA. The CDR3 has 14 residues. CDR3 sequence reads: CSVEIGTSSYEQYF. As DNA, the CDR3 is TGCAGCGTTGAGATCGGGACTAGTTCCTACGAGCAGTACTTC.

V usage is TRBV29-1 and J usage is TRBJ2-3; 7 bases align to TRBD1. The CDR3 has 14 amino acids. Losses at the gene ends were 4 bases for V and 4 bases for J; bases not matched to a gene: 8. Germline CDR1 is SQVTM and CDR2 is ANQGSEA. The CDR3 protein is CSVGLDREPDTQYF. Written as DNA, the CDR3 is TGCAGCGTTGGTTTAGACAGGGAACCAGATACGCAGTATTTT.

V gene TRBV27 combines with J gene TRBJ2-7; 9 bases map to TRBD2. The CDR3 has 15 amino acids. Germline V gene data show CDR1 as MNHEY and CDR2 as SMNVEV (reference sequence). Trimming at V came to 6 bases and at J to 3 bases, leaving 9 bases not matched to a gene. CDR3: CASRPGLALFYEQYF. The CDR3 DNA reads TGTGCCAGCAGGCCGGGACTAGCCTTATTCTACGAGCAGTACTTC.

This clone has a single count. The chain couples TRBV5-4 to TRBJ2-7, with D hard to call. Germline-derived CDR1 and CDR2 are SGHNT and YYREEE (reference sequence). The V gene lost 5 bases and the J gene lost 5 bases, with 14 bases spanning the gap. The CDR3 length is 13 residues. The CDR3 protein is CASRPASSNEQYF. For the CDR3, the DNA is TGTGCCAGCAGACCCGCTAGTAGCAACGAGCAGTACTTC.

The chain uses TRBV13 and TRBJ2-7, with D perhaps TRBD2 (6 bases). Germline V gene data show CDR1 as PRHDT and CDR2 as FYEKMQ (reference sequence). The CDR3 spans 15 residues. Trimming stripped 2 bases from V and 0 bases from J, with 11 bases between. For the CDR3, the DNA is TGTGCCAGCAGCTTATGGTCTAGCGCCTCCTACGAGCAGTACTTC. Its protein product is CASSLWSSASYEQYF. The full variable domain, its missing parts supplied by reference TRBV13 and TRBJ2-7, is AAGVIQSPRHLIKEKRETATLKCYPIPRHDTVYWYQQGPGQDPQFLISFYEKMQSDKGSIPDRFSAQQFSDYHSELNMSSLELGDSALYFCASSLWSSASYEQYFGPGTRLTVT.

The chain links TRBV7-7 to TRBJ2-7; unclear D gene. Germline CDR1 reads SSHAT; CDR2 reads FNYEAQ (reference sequence). The CDR3 loop spans 13 amino acids. The ends were cut back, 1 base at V and 1 base at J, with 5 bases in the middle. The chain's CDR3 is CASSLGLSYEQYF. In DNA form, the CDR3 reads TGTGCCAGCAGCTTAGGGTTGTCCTACGAGCAGTACTTC.

The chain uses TRBV9 and TRBJ2-7; possible D gene TRBD2, 5 bases. Germline values: CDR1 SGDLS, CDR2 YYNGEE. The CDR3 extends over 16 amino acids. With 0 bases removed from V and 1 base from J, the gap between germline ends came to 14 bases. CDR3 loop: CASSVAGSPLSYEQYF. CDR3 nucleotides: TGTGCCAGCAGCGTAGCGGGGTCCCCCCTATCCTACGAGCAGTACTTC. Full variable domain (missing parts from reference TRBV9 and TRBJ2-7): DSGVTQTPKHLITATGQRVTLRCSPRSGDLSVYWYQQSLDQGLQFLIQYYNGEERAKGNILERFSAQQFPDLHSELNLSSLELGDSALYFCASSVAGSPLSYEQYFGPGTRLTVT.

The V and J genes are TRBV7-9 and TRBJ1-1; 7 nucleotides match TRBD1. Germline values: CDR1 SEHNR, CDR2 FQNEAQ (reference sequence). This CDR3 is 15 amino acids long. The trim removed 6 bases at V and 2 bases at J, leaving 9 bases unmatched. CDR3 DNA: TGTGCCAGCAGGCCGGAGGGGGCCGTCAACACTGAAGCTTTCTTT. Its translation: CASRPEGAVNTEAFF.

V is TRBV5-1 and J is TRBJ2-7; D is ambiguous. CDR1 and CDR2 from the germline V gene are SGHRS and YFSETQ. The CDR3 covers 15 residues. Trimming stripped 1 base from V and 4 bases from J, with 15 bases between. DNA for the CDR3: TGCGCCAGCAGCTTGACCGCGGATACCGTTTACGAGCAGTACTTC. Translated: CASSLTADTVYEQYF. Full variable domain (outside the CDR3, taken from reference TRBV5-1 and TRBJ2-7): KAGVTQTPRYLIKTRGQQVTLSCSPISGHRSVSWYQQTPGQGLQFLFEYFSETQRNKGNFPGRFSGRQFSNSRSEMNVSTLELGDSALYLCASSLTADTVYEQYFGPGTRLTVT.

V usage is TRBV27 and J usage is TRBJ2-7; D may be TRBD2 (5 bases). Germline loops: CDR1 MNHEY, CDR2 SMNVEV (reference sequence). V dropped 5 bases and J dropped 4 bases, with 15 bases sitting between them. CDR3 length: 14 amino acids. The CDR3 nucleotides are TGTGCCAGCAGTCTAGCCGGAGTCAAGTACGAGCAGTACTTC. Amino acids: CASSLAGVKYEQYF.

The genes are TRBV7-9 and TRBJ2-4; 14 bases map to TRBD2. Germline CDR1 is SEHNR and CDR2 is FQNEAQ (reference sequence). The V and J ends lost 5 bases and 8 bases, in that order; junction bases with no gene match: 8. There are 16 residues in the CDR3. The CDR3, as DNA: TGTGCCAGCAGCAGACTAGCGGGAGGGCCCGGGGACATTCAGTACTTC. Translated: CASSRLAGGPGDIQYF.

The rearrangement links TRBV29-1 to TRBJ2-1, with a tentative D call TRBD2 (6 bases). Trimming pared 0 bases from V and 1 base from J, leaving 13 bases between. Germline V lookup: CDR1 SQVTM, CDR2 ANQGSEA. The CDR3 runs 16 residues. CDR3 DNA: TGCAGCGTTGAAGAGGGGGGTGGGGATTCCTACAATGAGCAGTTCTTC. It encodes CSVEEGGGDSYNEQFF.

The chain links TRBV15 to TRBJ2-1; D possibly corresponds to TRBD2 (6 bases). Germline CDR1 is LNHNV and CDR2 is YYDKDF (reference sequence). V gave up 3 bases and J gave up 9 bases, with 15 bases separating them. The CDR3 covers 14 residues. The CDR3 is CATSRGGLVPEQFF. CDR3 nucleotides: TGTGCCACCAGCAGGGGGGGTCTAGTTCCTGAGCAGTTCTTC.

This chain uses TRBV7-3 with TRBJ2-2; no firm D call. The CDR3 runs to 13 residues. The germline gives CDR1 SGHTA, CDR2 FQGTGA. Trimming left V 3 bases short and J 3 bases short, with 5 bases between. In DNA, the CDR3 is TGTGCCAGCAGCTTTGAGGACACCGGGGAGCTGTTTTTT. Protein: CASSFEDTGELFF.

The chain recombines TRBV27 with TRBJ2-1; 7 bases align to TRBD1. The CDR3 is 14 amino acids. V shed 3 bases, J shed 8 bases, and the junction held 7 bases outside the gene matches. The germline gives CDR1 MNHEY, CDR2 SMNVEV (reference sequence). CDR3 coding DNA: TGTGCCAGCAGTTTCGCAGGGGGTACCTATGAGCAGTTCTTC. It is translated as CASSFAGGTYEQFF.

This clone was detected only once. Other DNA sequences in this specimen translate into the identical CDR3. V usage is TRBV27 and J usage is TRBJ1-4; TRBD1 is a possible D gene (5 bases). This CDR3 region has 14 residues. The germline CDR1 and CDR2 sequences are MNHEY and SMNVEV (reference sequence). Trimming took 2 bases from V and 6 from J, leaving 10 bases between them. The CDR3 DNA reads as TGTGCCAGCAGTTTACTCGGGGGTGATGAAAAACTGTTTTTT. Protein product: CASSLLGGDEKLFF.

This chain uses TRBV7-8 with TRBJ2-1; 15 nucleotides align to TRBD2. J gave up 6 bases and V 5 bases, and 8 bases lay outside the gene matches. CDR3 length: 17 amino acids. CDR1 SGHVS and CDR2 FQNEAQ come from the germline V gene. The CDR3 region has the DNA TGTGCCAGCAGCCCCGATCGGGGACTAGCGGGAGGCAATGAGCAGTTCTTC. Its protein is CASSPDRGLAGGNEQFF. Complete variable domain (other parts from reference TRBV7-8 and TRBJ2-1): GAGVSQSPRYKVAKRGQDVALRCDPISGHVSLFWYQQALGQGPEFLTYFQNEAQLDKSGLPSDRFFAERPEGSVSTLKIQRTQQEDSAVYLCASSPDRGLAGGNEQFFGPGTRLTVL.

This chain connects TRBV9 to TRBJ2-3; no clear D gene. Germline values: CDR1 SGDLS, CDR2 YYNGEE. This CDR3 has 13 residues. The V and J ends lost 0 bases and 3 bases respectively, with 5 bases between them. The CDR3 sequence is CASSVGQTDTQYF. CDR3 DNA sequence: TGTGCCAGCAGCGTAGGCCAAACAGATACGCAGTATTTT.

This clone was seen more than once but under ten times. Other DNA sequences within the sample encode an identical CDR3. The chain links TRBV7-9 to TRBJ2-3; D gene uncertain. The CDR3 is 12 amino acids. Looked up from germline, CDR1 is SEHNR and CDR2 is FQNEAQ (reference sequence). V was pared by 6 bases and J by 3 bases, with 7 bases between. In DNA form, the CDR3 reads TGTGCCAGCAGTCCCGGGACAGATACGCAGTATTTT. As protein: CASSPGTDTQYF.